This is a list of T cell receptor beta chains from one sample in a study of T cells in localized non-small cell lung cancer. Only in-frame clones appear in the TCRdb table, and some are missing; sequencing was by immunoSEQ multiplex PCR. The data show around 96,000 clones, roughly 93% seen once. The sample consisted of PBMCs, taken before any cancer treatment. The receptors were gathered from a woman aged 35 to 70 with stage II squamous cell lung carcinoma. Each CDR3 is given with its conserved first and last residue. D genes are given only for firm matches. Not all rows give a size; the values are once, few, many and, for expanded clones, a class.

>TRBJ2-3|TRBV15|-|17|-
TGTGCCACCAGCAGAGATCCCAGGGGGGCTGGCACAGATACGCAGTATTTT
CATSRDPRGAGTDTQYF
>TRBJ2-1|TRBV5-1|TRBD1|13|once
TGCGCCAGCAGCTTGGGGGACAGCAATGAGCAGTTCTTC
CASSLGDSNEQFF
>TRBJ2-7|TRBV30|TRBD1|14|-
TGTGCCTGGAGTGTCCGGACAGGGATCCACGAGCAGTACTTC
CAWSVRTGIHEQYF
>TRBJ1-1|TRBV27|-|14|-
TGTGCCAGCAGTTTAGACAGGATCTCCACTGAAGCTTTCTTT
CASSLDRISTEAFF
>TRBJ2-6|TRBV28|-|17|-
TGTGCCAGCAGTTCTATTTTGACAGGCTCTGGGGCCAACGTCCTGACTTTC
CASSSILTGSGANVLTF
>TRBJ2-6|TRBV5-1|-|15|-
TGCGCCAGCAGCGCCCCGATGGCTGGGGCCAACGTCCTGACTTTC
CASSAPMAGANVLTF
>TRBJ2-7|TRBV28|-|14|-
TGTGCCAGCAGTTTAGAAGATCGAGGGGCGATGCAGTACTTC
CASSLEDRGAMQYF
>TRBJ1-1|TRBV28|-|14|-
TGTGCCAGCAGTTTAGGGCAGGTGAACACTGAAGCTTTCTTT
CASSLGQVNTEAFF
>TRBJ2-2|TRBV2|-|15|-
TGTGCCAGCAGTGTAAGGAAGGGTAACACCGGGGAGCTGTTTTTT
CASSVRKGNTGELFF
>TRBJ1-1|TRBV30|TRBD1|12|-
TGTGCCTGGTTTACAGGGGCAACTGAAGCTTTCTTT
CAWFTGATEAFF
>TRBJ2-5|TRBV5-1|TRBD2|17|few
TGCGCCAGCAGCTTTATGACTAGCGGGAGTCAACAAGAGACCCAGTACTTC
CASSFMTSGSQQETQYF
>TRBJ2-2|TRBV7-9|TRBD1|17|-
TGTGCCAGCAGCGTTCTGGTCCGACAGGGCAACACCGGGGAGCTGTTTTTT
CASSVLVRQGNTGELFF
>TRBJ2-1|TRBV6-1|TRBD2|14|-
TGTGCCAGCAGTGCCGGGACGGTAGGGAGGGGGCAGTTCTTC
CASSAGTVGRGQFF
>TRBJ2-5|TRBV7-7|-|13|-
TGTGCCAGCAGCTCTAGGGCCCCGGGGACCCAGTACTTC
CASSSRAPGTQYF
>TRBJ2-7|TRBV6-5|-|13|-
TGTGCCAGCACCCCCTGGCAGAGCTACGAGCAGTACTTC
CASTPWQSYEQYF
>TRBJ2-1|TRBV14|-|13|many
TGTGCCAGCAGCCAGCATGACAGTCTCGAGCAGTTCTTC
CASSQHDSLEQFF
>TRBJ2-7|TRBV19|-|14|once
TGTGCCAGTAGTATAGGGGGACGGATCTACGAGCAGTACTTC
CASSIGGRIYEQYF
>TRBJ2-2|TRBV27|-|13|-
TGTGCCAGCAGAGACAGCGGCGGCGGGGAGCTGTTTTTT
CASRDSGGGELFF
>TRBJ1-1|TRBV5-4|-|15|-
TGTGCCAGCAGCTTGGGAATTGGGGGAAGCACTGAAGCTTTCTTT
CASSLGIGGSTEAFF
>TRBJ1-2|TRBV6-1|-|12|-
TGTGCCAGCACCGGTTGGGGTGATGGCTACACCTTC
CASTGWGDGYTF
>TRBJ2-1|TRBV2|-|11|-
TGTGCCAGCAGTGAAAGGGATGAGCAGTTCTTC
CASSERDEQFF
>TRBJ2-3|TRBV25-1|-|15|-
TGTGCCAGCAGTGATTGGCAGGGCGTAGCAGATACGCAGTATTTT
CASSDWQGVADTQYF
>TRBJ1-1|TRBV5-4|-|15|-
TGTGCCAGCAGCTTGGAGGGCGCACGGGACACTGAAGCTTTCTTT
CASSLEGARDTEAFF
>TRBJ2-3|TRBV14|TRBD1|17|-
TGTGCCAGCAGCCAACACCCGGGACAGGGGGCGACAGATACGCAGTATTTT
CASSQHPGQGATDTQYF
>TRBJ2-2|TRBV27|-|14|-
TGTGCCAGCAGTCCAAGGGGGATCCCCGGGGAGCTGTTTTTT
CASSPRGIPGELFF
>TRBJ1-2|TRBV7-9|-|16|once
TGTGCCAGCAGCTCCAGACCAGGCAGTACTAACTATGGCTACACCTTC
CASSSRPGSTNYGYTF
>TRBJ1-4|TRBV6-1|TRBD1|16|-
TGTGCCAGCAGTGAAAACAGGGGAATAGTAGGGGAAAAACTGTTTTTT
CASSENRGIVGEKLFF
>TRBJ2-3|TRBV5-1|TRBD2|16|-
TGCGCCAGCAGCATAGGACTAGCGGGGCCCACAGATACGCAGTATTTT
CASSIGLAGPTDTQYF
>TRBJ2-7|TRBV5-4|-|13|-
TGTGCCAGCAGCTTGAATAGGGGCTACGAGCAGTACTTC
CASSLNRGYEQYF
>TRBJ2-5|TRBV12-5|-|14|-
TGTGCTAGTGGCAGTCGGGACGAAAAAGAGACCCAGTACTTC
CASGSRDEKETQYF
>TRBJ2-5|TRBV5-1|-|14|-
TGCGCCAGCAGCTTGGAAGCAGCTCAAGAGACCCAGTACTTC
CASSLEAAQETQYF
>TRBJ1-2|TRBV5-4|TRBD1|15|-
TGTGCCAGCAGCGTTGACAGGGGCAACGGGGATGGCTACACCTTC
CASSVDRGNGDGYTF
>TRBJ1-5|TRBV5-1|-|17|-
TGCGCCAGCAGCTTGGGCGTTCGGGGATCTAGCAATCAGCCCCAGCATTTT
CASSLGVRGSSNQPQHF
>TRBJ2-7|TRBV5-1|-|14|-
TGCGCCAGCACTTCTACCCCGGGATCGGACGAGCAGTACTTC
CASTSTPGSDEQYF
>TRBJ1-2|TRBV19|-|16|-
TGTGCCAGTAGTATAGAAGGGCACGGCACTAACTATGGCTACACCTTC
CASSIEGHGTNYGYTF
>TRBJ1-3|TRBV28|-|15|-
TGTGCCAGCAGTTTAAGTCCCTCCTCTGGAAACACCATATATTTT
CASSLSPSSGNTIYF
>TRBJ2-5|TRBV18|TRBD2|18|once
TGTGCCAGCTCACCACGCCTAAATACAGCGGGGGGCAAAGAGACCCAGTACTTC
CASSPRLNTAGGKETQYF
>TRBJ2-5|TRBV6-1|-|13|-
TGTGCCAGCAAGGACCCGGCCCGGGGGACCCAGTACTTC
CASKDPARGTQYF
>TRBJ2-2|TRBV5-1|-|14|-
TGCGCCAGCAGCCCCGGAGGTTCCACCGGGGAGCTGTTTTTT
CASSPGGSTGELFF
>TRBJ1-3|TRBV4-1|-|16|-
TGCGCCAGCAGCCAAGATCTTTGGGTGGATGGAAACACCATATATTTT
CASSQDLWVDGNTIYF
>TRBJ2-7|TRBV28|TRBD2|15|-
TGTGCCAGCAGAACACTAGCGGGAGCGAAATACGAGCAGTACTTC
CASRTLAGAKYEQYF
>TRBJ1-5|TRBV6-1|-|16|once
TGTGCCAGCAGTGAAGCGCCAAGGGGCAGCAATCAGCCCCAGCATTTT
CASSEAPRGSNQPQHF
>TRBJ2-7|TRBV10-1|-|13|-
TGCGCCAGCAGTGTTGGGGTGCCCTACGAGCAGTACTTC
CASSVGVPYEQYF
>TRBJ1-2|TRBV18|-|15|-
TGTGCCAGCTCACCAAAGAACGGGGGCCGGCGTGGCTACACCTTC
CASSPKNGGRRGYTF
>TRBJ1-6|TRBV6-4|-|17|-
TGTGCCAGCAGCCTCAAAGGGTCCAGCTCCTATAATTCACCCCTCCACTTT
CASSLKGSSSYNSPLHF
>TRBJ2-1|TRBV11-2|-|15|-
TGTGCCAGCAGCGTATTAGGACAGTCCTACAATGAGCAGTTCTTC
CASSVLGQSYNEQFF
>TRBJ1-2|TRBV15|-|13|few
TGTGCCACCAGCAGGGGACGGAGCTATGGCTACACCTTC
CATSRGRSYGYTF
>TRBJ2-1|TRBV7-2|-|16|once
TGTGCCAGCAGCTTAATGGGGAGAAGCTCCTACAATGAGCAGTTCTTC
CASSLMGRSSYNEQFF
>TRBJ2-2|TRBV11-3|-|16|-
TGTGCCAGCAGCGAGGGGCTGACTTCGAACACCGGGGAGCTGTTTTTT
CASSEGLTSNTGELFF
>TRBJ2-7|TRBV28|-|15|-
TGTGCCAGCAGTTTAAGGGCAGGGGAAAGCTACGAGCAGTACTTC
CASSLRAGESYEQYF
>TRBJ1-1|TRBV27|-|17|-
TGTGCCAGCAGTTCCCCCCCACAGGGAGTGGGTTGGCGGGAAGCTTTCTTT
CASSSPPQGVGWREAFF
>TRBJ1-4|TRBV6-6|-|12|-
TGTGCCAGCAGGTCCACTCGAGAAAAACTGTTTTTT
CASRSTREKLFF
>TRBJ1-5|TRBV18|-|14|-
TGTGCCAGCTCACCCGGGGAGGGGAGTCAGCCCCAGCATTTT
CASSPGEGSQPQHF